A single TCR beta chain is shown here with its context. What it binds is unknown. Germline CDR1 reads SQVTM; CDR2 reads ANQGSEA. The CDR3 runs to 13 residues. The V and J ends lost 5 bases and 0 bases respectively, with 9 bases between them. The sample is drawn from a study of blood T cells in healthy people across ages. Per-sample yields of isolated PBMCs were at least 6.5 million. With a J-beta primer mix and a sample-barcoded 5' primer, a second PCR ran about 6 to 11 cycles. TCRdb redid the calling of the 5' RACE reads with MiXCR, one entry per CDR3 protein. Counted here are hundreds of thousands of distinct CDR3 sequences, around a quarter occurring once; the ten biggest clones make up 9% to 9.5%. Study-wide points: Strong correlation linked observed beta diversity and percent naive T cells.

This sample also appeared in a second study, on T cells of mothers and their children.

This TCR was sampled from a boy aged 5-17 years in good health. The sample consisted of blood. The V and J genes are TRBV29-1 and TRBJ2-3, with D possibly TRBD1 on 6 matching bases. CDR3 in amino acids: CSVPTGSTDTQYF. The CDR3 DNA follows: TGCAGCGTTCCGACAGGCAGCACAGATACGCAGTATTTT.